Listed below are T cell receptor beta chains from one sample, sequenced in a study of T cells in Graves' hyperthyroidism and ophthalmopathy. One entry per CDR3 protein results from TCRdb running MiXCR on the multiplex PCR reads. The table records about 350,000 distinct CDR3 sequences, 12% to 15% of them present only once. Sequencing was carried out using blood. Every receptor here comes from a woman aged 35 to 49 with Graves' ophthalmopathy. The CDR3 runs from the conserved cysteine through the conserved F or W. A D gene is named only where the DNA matches it firmly. The size field is filled for only some rows; it gives once, few, many or a size class.

D gene	clone size	J gene	V gene	CDR3 protein	CDR3 DNA
.	.	TRBJ2-1	TRBV7-9	CASSLDSSKDEQFF	TGTGCCAGCAGCTTAGACTCTAGCAAGGATGAGCAGTTCTTC
TRBD1	few	TRBJ2-1	TRBV28	CASSQAGGQKYNEQFF	TGTGCCAGCAGTCAAGCAGGGGGACAGAAATACAATGAGCAGTTCTTC
.	few	TRBJ1-5	TRBV6-1	CASSLHRDRQRTPQHF	TGTGCCAGCAGTCTCCACCGCGACAGACAACGAACCCCCCAGCATTTT
.	many	TRBJ2-5	TRBV3-1	CASSQDDRGGETQYF	TGTGCCAGCAGCCAAGATGACAGAGGAGGGGAGACCCAGTACTTC
.	many	TRBJ2-1	TRBV28	CASIPEGSYNEQFF	TGTGCCAGCATTCCCGAAGGGTCCTACAATGAGCAGTTCTTC
TRBD1	many	TRBJ2-7	TRBV6-1	CASSKQGALYEQYF	TGTGCCAGCAGCAAACAGGGGGCCTTATACGAGCAGTACTTC
.	many	TRBJ2-7	TRBV2	CASSEAQGLDEQYF	TGTGCCAGCAGTGAAGCGCAGGGACTGGACGAGCAGTACTTC
.	few	TRBJ2-7	TRBV10-3	CAISEGAGLGTREQYF	TGTGCCATCAGTGAGGGGGCAGGGTTGGGGACTCGGGAGCAGTACTTC
.	few	TRBJ1-5	TRBV5-1	CASSLASSGQPQHF	TGCGCCAGCAGCTTGGCAAGTTCTGGGCAGCCCCAGCATTTT
TRBD1	few	TRBJ2-4	TRBV6-8	CASSFGQGDIQYF	TGTGCCAGCAGTTTCGGACAGGGGGACATTCAGTACTTC
.	many	TRBJ2-3	TRBV6-1	CASSESIPDTQYF	TGTGCCAGCAGTGAATCCATTCCAGATACGCAGTATTTT
.	.	TRBJ2-2	TRBV24-1	CATSPGTGELFF	TGTGCCACTTCCCCAGGTACCGGGGAGCTGTTTTTT
.	many	TRBJ1-1	TRBV27	CASREQGRRNMNTEAFF	TGTGCCAGCAGGGAACAGGGCAGGAGAAATATGAACACTGAAGCTTTCTTT
.	many	TRBJ2-1	TRBV12-3/TRBV12-4	CASSPGHNEQFF	TGTGCCAGCAGTCCCGGACATAATGAGCAGTTCTTC
.	.	TRBJ2-7	TRBV6-9	CASSYGSSLPYEQYF	TGTGCCAGCAGTTACGGCTCATCCCTCCCCTACGAGCAGTACTTC
.	.	TRBJ2-2	TRBV2	CASSVEWTGELFF	TGTGCCAGCAGTGTAGAGTGGACCGGGGAGCTGTTTTTT
.	many	TRBJ1-2	TRBV6-2/TRBV6-3	CASIAGSLNYGYTF	TGTGCCAGCATCGCAGGGTCCCTTAACTATGGCTACACCTTC